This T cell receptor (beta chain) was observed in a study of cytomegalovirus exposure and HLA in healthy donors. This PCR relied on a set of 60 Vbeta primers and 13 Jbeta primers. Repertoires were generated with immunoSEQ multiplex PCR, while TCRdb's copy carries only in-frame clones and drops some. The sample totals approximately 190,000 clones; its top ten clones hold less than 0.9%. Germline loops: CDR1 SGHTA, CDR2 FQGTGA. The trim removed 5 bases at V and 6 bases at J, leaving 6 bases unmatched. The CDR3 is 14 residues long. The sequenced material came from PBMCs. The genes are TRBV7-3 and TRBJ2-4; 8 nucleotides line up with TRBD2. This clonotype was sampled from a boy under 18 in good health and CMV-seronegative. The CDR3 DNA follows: TGTGCCAGCAGCCTACGGGGGGGCGGAAACATTCAGTACTTC. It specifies CASSLRGGGNIQYF.